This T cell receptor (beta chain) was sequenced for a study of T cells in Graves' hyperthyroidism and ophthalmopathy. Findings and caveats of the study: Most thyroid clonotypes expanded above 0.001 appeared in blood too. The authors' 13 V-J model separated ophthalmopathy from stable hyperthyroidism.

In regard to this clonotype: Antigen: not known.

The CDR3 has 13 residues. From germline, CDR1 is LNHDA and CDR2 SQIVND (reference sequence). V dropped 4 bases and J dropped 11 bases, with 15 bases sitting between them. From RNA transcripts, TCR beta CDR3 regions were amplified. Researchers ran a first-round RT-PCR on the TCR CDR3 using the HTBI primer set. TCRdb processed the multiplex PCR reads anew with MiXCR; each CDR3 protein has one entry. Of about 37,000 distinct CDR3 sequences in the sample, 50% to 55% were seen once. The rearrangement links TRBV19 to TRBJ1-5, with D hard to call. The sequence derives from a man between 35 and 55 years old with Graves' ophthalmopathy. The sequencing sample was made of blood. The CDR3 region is CASSTHSQETQHF. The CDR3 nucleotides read TGTGCCAGTAGTACCCATAGCCAAGAGACCCAGCATTTT.